This T cell receptor beta chain is drawn from a study of T cell repertoires in ileal Crohn's disease. Study summary: At postoperative colonoscopy, neoterminal ileum biopsies were taken as M6. Whole-study results and caveats: Mucosal expansions were suggested to be mainly CD8 T cells. Endoscopic recurrence occurred in every patient whose clonality exceeded 26.8%.

Of note for this clone: The target antigen is unknown.

Assay: immunoSEQ multiplex PCR; the TCRdb copy retains only in-frame clones and omits some. The top ten clones hold roughly 6.5% of a sample with some 1,800 clones, 88% of them seen once. Time point noted: neoterminal ileum biopsy at postoperative endoscopy, about 6 months after surgery. V lost 4 bases, J lost 2 bases, and 9 bases lay in between. Germline values: CDR1 SGDLS, CDR2 YYNGEE. CDR3 size: 13 residues. The gene calls are TRBV9 and TRBJ1-2, with D possibly matching TRBD1 (6 bases). Sequences were obtained from ileal tissue. The receptor was isolated from an adult with Crohn's disease. The CDR3 coding sequence is TGTGCCAGCAGCCGGGGGGCGAACTATGGCTACACCTTC. It yields the protein CASSRGANYGYTF.